This T cell receptor (beta chain) is drawn from a study of human T cells and chemical hapten exposure. Study overall: TCR yields per sample varied mostly from small pooled library volume differences. General study findings and limits: TCRs whose frequency exceeded 1 in 1000 remained the same following DPC sensitization.

This clonotype was recorded a few times. As yet, its antigen is unknown. Individual cDNA molecules in this library carried unique molecular identifiers. Per the original data handling: Samples had a median of about 96,000 TCRs, ranging roughly 23,224 to 750,000. Using its own MiXCR run on the RACE reads, TCRdb lists one record per CDR3 protein. The V and J calls reflect TCRdb's pipeline rather than the authors' work. The table lists more than 75,000 distinct CDR3 sequences, over 8.5% of them singletons, with more than 1.5% in the top ten. Time point indicated: healthy volunteer bleed at 6 weeks. Unfractionated whole blood was the source from which total RNA was extracted. The CDR3 runs to 14 residues. Germline values: CDR1 SQVTM, CDR2 ANQGSEA.

Sequencing was carried out using whole blood. The receptor comes from a male donor in good health. Some clones in this sample may be carry-over from other donors' samples. The chain has TRBV29-1 and TRBJ1-5; 9 nucleotides match TRBD1. Written as DNA, the CDR3 is TGCAGAACACTTGACAGGGGGAAGTGTCAGCCCCAGCATTTT. Its translation: CRTLDRGKCQPQHF.